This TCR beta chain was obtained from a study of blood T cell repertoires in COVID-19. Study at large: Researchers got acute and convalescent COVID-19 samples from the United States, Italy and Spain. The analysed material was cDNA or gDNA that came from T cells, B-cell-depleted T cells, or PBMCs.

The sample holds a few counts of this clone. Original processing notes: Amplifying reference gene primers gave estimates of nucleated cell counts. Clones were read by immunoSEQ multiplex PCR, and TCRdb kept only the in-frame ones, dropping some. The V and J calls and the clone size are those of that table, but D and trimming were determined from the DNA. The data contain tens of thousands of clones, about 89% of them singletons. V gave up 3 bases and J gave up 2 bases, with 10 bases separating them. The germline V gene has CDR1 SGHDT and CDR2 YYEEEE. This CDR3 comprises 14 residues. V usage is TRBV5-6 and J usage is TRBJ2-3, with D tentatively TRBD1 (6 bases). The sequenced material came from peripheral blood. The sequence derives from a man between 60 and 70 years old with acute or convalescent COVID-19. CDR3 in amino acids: CASSSTGYTDTQYF. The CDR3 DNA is TGTGCCAGCAGCTCGACAGGATACACAGATACGCAGTATTTT.